Below are 21 T cell receptor beta chains sequenced from a single sample in a study of regulatory T cells in long-lasting Graves disease. Relying on iRepertoire HTBI primers and Arm-PCR of CDR3 regions, the team built TCR beta libraries. TCRdb passed the multiplex PCR reads through MiXCR, listing each CDR3 protein once. The sample gives some 250,000 distinct CDR3 sequences, about 17% of which show up once; approximately 20% is in the top ten. Time point noted: newly diagnosed GD, antithyroid drugs for less than 3 months. The TCR library was made from RNA extracted from PBMCs. The sample was peripheral blood mononuclear cells (PBMCs), taken at new diagnosis, from a patient treated with antithyroid drugs. Source of these receptors: a female donor with Graves disease.

Concerning this clonotype itself: A read error may be the cause here, since a much bigger clone is one base away. The chain employs TRBV6-1 and TRBJ1-5, with 7 bases aligning to TRBD1. In germline, CDR1 is MNHNS, CDR2 SASEGT. This CDR3 is built from 14 residues. This chain's CDR3 is CASSRTGGDQPRHF. In nucleotides, the CDR3 is TGTGCCAGCAGTCGGACAGGAGGCGATCAGCCCCGGCATTTT.

This clonotype was detected ten times or more. This rearrangement joins TRBV7-2 to TRBJ2-1; 11 bases align to TRBD2. After removal of 5 bases from V and 9 bases from J, the junction contained 9 bases not matched to a gene. CDR3 length: 15 residues. CDR1 is SGHTA, CDR2 FQGNSA, per germline. CDR3 bases: TGTGCCAGCAGCCCCCTAGCGGGAGGTAGCGTTGAGCAGTTCTTC. Amino acids: CASSPLAGGSVEQFF. The full variable domain, with the rest looked up from reference TRBV7-2 and TRBJ2-1, is GAGVSQSPSNKVTEKGKDVELRCDPISGHTALYWYRQSLGQGLEFLIYFQGNSAPDKSGLPSDRFSAERTGGSVSTLTIQRTQQEDSAVYLCASSPLAGGSVEQFFGPGTRLTVL.

There are many counts of this clonotype. The rearrangement uses TRBV20-1 and TRBJ2-7; 7 nucleotides match TRBD1. The germline V gene encodes CDR1 DFQATT and CDR2 SNEGSKA (reference sequence). With V trimmed by 3 bases and J by 1 base, 6 bases remained unmatched. CDR3 length: 14 amino acids. CDR3 coding DNA: TGCAGTGCTAGTTCCGGGACAGTGTCCTACGAGCAGTACTTC. Translating gives CSASSGTVSYEQYF.

This clonotype came up many times. V is TRBV30 and J is TRBJ2-5, with a tentative D call TRBD2 (7 bases). Germline V gene lookup returns CDR1 GTSNPN and CDR2 SVGIG (reference sequence). Trimming left V 7 bases short and J 5 bases short, with 20 bases between. There are 14 residues in the CDR3. The CDR3 here is CALDRGGLRETQYF. The CDR3 DNA is TGTGCCTTGGATAGGGGGGGATTGAGGGAGACCCAGTACTTC.

In the case of this clonotype: A far bigger clonotype differs at one base, so this is likely a read error. The genes are TRBV27 and TRBJ2-1; D possibly corresponds to TRBD2 (6 bases). This CDR3 spans 15 amino acids. CDR1 MNHEY and CDR2 SMNVEV come from the germline V gene (reference sequence). Between the trimmed V and J ends, which lost 6 bases and 9 bases, there was a span of 21 bases. The CDR3 spells CASRPRLVGVTEQFF. CDR3 DNA sequence: TGTGCCAGCAGACCCCGACTAGTGGGAGTAACTGAGCAGTTCTTC.

The V call is TRBV11-1, the J call TRBJ2-1, with 10 positions matching TRBD2. The CDR3 covers 18 residues. V was clipped by 6 bases and J by 0 bases; unmatched bases: 11. The germline CDR1 and CDR2 sequences are SGHAT and FQDESV (reference sequence). The CDR3 DNA reads as TGTGCCAGCAGTCGAGGACTAGCGGCCCCGAGCTCCTACAATGAGCAGTTCTTC. Protein sequence: CASSRGLAAPSSYNEQFF. The complete variable domain, with remaining parts taken from reference TRBV11-1 and TRBJ2-1, reads EAEVAQSPRYKITEKSQAVAFWCDPISGHATLYWYRQILGQGPELLVQFQDESVVDDSQLPKDRFSAERLKGVDSTLKIQPAELGDSAMYLCASSRGLAAPSSYNEQFFGPGTRLTVL.

This clonotype was seen many times. This chain links TRBV20-1 with TRBJ2-3; 7 positions match TRBD2. Germline V gene sequence: CDR1 DFQATT, CDR2 SNEGSKA (reference sequence). The J segment lost 0 bases and the V segment lost 2 bases, leaving 5 bases of the junction unmatched. CDR3 length: 15 residues. The CDR3: CSARSLAVSTDTQYF. The DNA for the CDR3 is TGCAGTGCTAGAAGCCTAGCGGTTAGCACAGATACGCAGTATTTT.

This clonotype was picked up many times. The chain links TRBV20-1 to TRBJ2-3; TRBD2 aligns across 8 bases. Germline CDR1 reads DFQATT; CDR2 reads SNEGSKA (reference sequence). With V trimmed by 3 bases and J by 1 base, 6 bases remained unmatched. CDR3 length equals 15 residues. The CDR3 sequence: CSASVSGKGTDTQYF. As DNA, the CDR3 is TGCAGTGCTAGTGTTAGCGGGAAGGGCACAGATACGCAGTATTTT.

The chain combines TRBV2 with TRBJ2-2; TRBD2 agrees at 8 bases. V was pared by 11 bases and J by 4 bases, with 18 bases of the junction left unmatched. Germline CDR1 reads SNHLY; CDR2 reads FYNNEI. The CDR3 has 17 residues. The CDR3 loop reads CASHGHREGGGTGELFF. CDR3 DNA: TGTGCCTCTCACGGACACCGGGAGGGAGGGGGCACCGGGGAGCTGTTTTTT. The full variable domain, its missing parts supplied by reference TRBV2 and TRBJ2-2, is EPEVTQTPSHQVTQMGQEVILRCVPISNHLYFYWYRQILGQKVEFLVSFYNNEISEKSEIFDDQFSVERPDGSNFTLKIRSTKLEDSAMYFCASHGHREGGGTGELFFGEGSRLTVL.

V is TRBV11-2 and J is TRBJ1-6; tentative D call: TRBD1 (5 bases). The V gene's germline CDR1 is SGHAT and CDR2 FQNNGV. V dropped 2 bases and J dropped 7 bases, with 12 bases sitting between them. The CDR3 extends over 15 amino acids. The CDR3 protein is CASSLPGRYNSPLHF. CDR3 coding DNA: TGTGCCAGCAGCTTACCAGGGAGGTACAATTCACCCCTCCACTTT.

This clonotype was seen a few times. The V gene is TRBV18, the J gene TRBJ1-5; no definite D call. CDR1 and CDR2 from the germline V gene are KGHSH and LQKENI. V was trimmed by 2 bases and J by 7 bases, leaving 12 bases between them. CDR3 length: 14 residues. The CDR3: CASSPSTPGQPQHF. The CDR3 region has the DNA TGTGCCAGCTCACCATCAACCCCGGGACAGCCCCAGCATTTT.

The rearrangement links TRBV11-3 to TRBJ2-7; 9 nucleotides line up with TRBD2. The trim removed 1 base at V and 5 bases at J, leaving 3 bases unmatched. The germline V gene encodes CDR1 SGHNT and CDR2 YENEEA. The CDR3 is 14 residues long. DNA for the CDR3: TGTGCCAGCAGCTTAGTGAGACTAGCGGACGAGCAGTACTTC. Its translation: CASSLVRLADEQYF.

This clonotype was counted ten times or more. V gene TRBV24-1 combines with J gene TRBJ2-1; unclear D gene. Trimming stripped 0 bases from V and 5 bases from J, with 7 bases between. The CDR3 is 14 amino acids. Germline V gives CDR1 KGHDR, CDR2 SFDVKD. The CDR3 loop is CATSDLGTDNEQFF. In nucleotides, the CDR3 is TGTGCCACCAGTGATTTGGGCACAGACAATGAGCAGTTCTTC.

This clonotype showed up many times. The chain links TRBV12-3 or TRBV12-4 to TRBJ2-1, with D possibly matching TRBD1 (5 bases). The CDR3 totals 13 residues. Trimming stripped 6 bases from V and 4 bases from J, with 10 bases between. CDR3 nucleotides: TGTGCCAGCAGCAAGACAGAATACAATGAGCAGTTCTTC. It encodes CASSKTEYNEQFF.

This clonotype came up many times. This chain connects TRBV29-1 to TRBJ2-7; D is uncertain. CDR1 and CDR2 (germline): SQVTM, ANQGSEA. The CDR3 contains 13 residues. The V gene lost 4 bases and the J gene lost 0 bases, with 10 bases spanning the gap. CDR3 sequence reads: CSVVKRSSYEQYF. The CDR3 nucleotides read TGCAGCGTTGTAAAAAGGAGCTCCTACGAGCAGTACTTC.

In its sample, this clonotype was seen a few times. J is TRBJ2-5 and V is TRBV4-3, with 10 nucleotides matching TRBD2. The CDR3 is made up of 16 amino acids. Germline V gene lookup returns CDR1 LGHNA and CDR2 YSLEER. The ends lost 0 bases at V and 3 bases at J; junction bases unmatched: 4. The CDR3 nucleotides are TGCGCCAGCAGCCAAGATGGGCTAGCGGGAGAAGAGACCCAGTACTTC. It is translated as CASSQDGLAGEETQYF.

With respect to this clonotype: A read error likely explains this, since a far larger clone differs by one base. CDR3 in DNA: TGTGCCAGCAGTGACTCGGCAGGGAGTAATGAGCAGTACTTC. Protein: CASSDSAGSNEQYF. The chain joins TRBV6-4 to TRBJ2-7; D could derive from TRBD1 or TRBD2 (5 bases each). The CDR3 loop spans 14 amino acids. Per germline, CDR1 MRHNA and CDR2 SNTAGT. Trimming pared 0 bases from V and 7 bases from J, leaving 13 bases between.

This clonotype was picked up many times. V and J are TRBV2 and TRBJ1-1, with unresolved D. The CDR3 runs 13 residues. The germline CDR1 and CDR2 sequences are SNHLY and FYNNEI. Deletions cut 6 bases from V and 3 bases from J, with 11 bases between. The CDR3 spells CASRVEEDTEAFF. The CDR3, as DNA: TGTGCCAGCAGGGTGGAAGAGGACACTGAAGCTTTCTTT.

V and J are TRBV18 and TRBJ2-1; 9 bases are shared with TRBD1. The J call may be mistaken, given a closer DNA end match to TRBJ2-5. CDR3 size: 16 residues. Germline loops: CDR1 KGHSH, CDR2 LQKENI. CDR3 bases: TGTGCCAGCTCACTCATGACAGGGGGAAACCAAGAGACCCAGTACTTC. It yields the protein CASSLMTGGNQETQYF.

In this sample, this clonotype turned up many times. A junction end diverges from the germline sequence, so it may reflect a read error. The chain couples TRBV7-9 to TRBJ2-7, with TRBD1 matching 9 bases. Germline V CDR1 and CDR2: SEHNR, FQNEAQ (reference sequence). The CDR3 length is 14 residues. The CDR3 here is CASSAGQGPYEQYF. The DNA of the CDR3 is TGTGCTAGCAGCGCGGGACAGGGCCCCTACGAGCAGTACTTC.

The sample holds many counts of this clonotype. V gene TRBV29-1 combines with J gene TRBJ2-7; TRBD2 agrees at 11 bases. This CDR3 has 13 amino acids. Unmatched junction bases numbered 4, after V lost 7 bases and J lost 2 bases. Germline loops: CDR1 SQVTM, CDR2 ANQGSEA. The CDR3 loop reads CSAQLAGAYEQYF. In nucleotides, the CDR3 is TGCAGCGCCCAACTAGCGGGAGCCTACGAGCAGTACTTC.